Listed here is a single TCR beta chain. The target of this receptor is not known. Within one base of it there is no much larger clone, and no base qualities were kept. Receptor libraries were prepared by the immunoSEQ multiplex PCR assay. TCRdb provides this immuneACCESS table in a form limited to in-frame rearrangements. Some clones are lacking; in checked studies, under half of them reflect an unresolved V gene, and why the rest are absent is not known. This sample lists 15,000 to 20,000 clones; over 75% were detected once. The ten largest clones add up to roughly 0.75% of the sample. CDR1 and CDR2 were assigned from the germline V gene as SGHDT and YYEEEE. Including the terminal cysteine and phenylalanine, the CDR3 comprises 14 residues. The entry retains the CDR3 DNA only, 42 bases that are in frame from base 1. The junction shows trimming of 0 bases on V and 4 bases on J, plus 11 bases between the germline ends.

For TCR Vbeta sequencing, memory CD4+ T cells were sorted ex vivo from the peripheral blood of narcolepsy patients and healthy controls. The sample comes from a study of T cells in narcolepsy (dated by TCRdb to 2016 to 2019). A note on the overall study: Healthy control donors were enrolled in the study alongside patients who had narcolepsy type 1 or type 2 (NT1, NT2). The study sought autoreactive T cells targeting hypocretin neuron self-antigens (hypocretin, TRIB2) in narcolepsy patients, using TCR Vbeta sequencing to track clonotypes in blood and CSF.

General findings and caveats noted by the study authors: Some blood memory CD4+ repertoires from patients and controls contained no sequences matching autoreactive T cell clones. Numbers of sequenced blood memory CD4+ clonotypes were comparable, with averages of about 39,494 in patients and around 30,000 in controls. HCRT-specific and TRIB2-specific autoreactive clonotypes were highlighted in plots that compared CD4+ T cell clonotypes in CSF versus blood from the same patient. According to the report, autoreactive clonotypes were detected serially in the blood of the same patients and of different patients, but not in healthy controls.

Sequencing used memory (CD45RA-) CD4+ T cells from blood. The cell subset or site label here, explained by the study, means: memory T cells sorted ex vivo from peripheral blood. The sequence is built from TRBV5-6 and TRBJ2-7; confidence is insufficient to name the D gene. The receptor comes from a human donor in good health. The sequence in DNA is TGTGCCAGCAGCTTGGTGGGATCCCCTTACGAGCAGTACTTC. Translated, it reads CASSLVGSPYEQYF.